The clone carrying this TCR beta chain was detected many times. Its antigen is undetermined. The record originates from a study of regulatory T cells in long-lasting Graves disease. Study results and caveats: The study examined only peripheral blood, not thyroid tissue.

Germline values: CDR1 MNHNS, CDR2 SASEGT. V was cut by 7 bases and J by 4 bases, with 16 bases left in between. The CDR3 is 14 residues long. Documented time point: persistent/refractory GD, antithyroid drugs over 5 years with positive TRAb. The TCR library was made from RNA extracted from PBMCs. Investigators prepared the TCR beta libraries by applying iRepertoire HTBI primers and Arm-PCR of CDR3 regions. TCRdb reanalysed the multiplex PCR reads using MiXCR and keeps one entry per CDR3 protein. The sample records about 470,000 distinct CDR3 sequences, around a fifth being singletons. V gene TRBV6-1 combines with J gene TRBJ1-2; D is ambiguous. The sequenced sample was peripheral blood mononuclear cells (PBMCs), obtained when the disease was refractory, from a patient treated with antithyroid drugs. The sequence came from a female donor with Graves disease. CDR3 amino acids: CASTTNPGAYGYTF. CDR3 in DNA: TGTGCCAGCACCACGAATCCGGGTGCCTATGGCTACACCTTC.